This paragraph reports one T cell receptor (beta chain). What it recognizes is unknown. This sample was included in a study of early T cells in non-severe SARS-CoV-2 infection. Study information: The study sequenced bulk RNA from unsorted whole blood, with chains unpaired.

The library protocol tagged individual cDNA molecules with unique molecular identifiers. TCRdb used MiXCR to reprocess the 5' RACE reads, holding one entry per CDR3 protein. The sample lists 75,000 to 100,000 distinct CDR3 sequences, roughly 15% occurring once. General study findings and limits: Matches to VDJdb favored anti-spike CD8 responses and missed private and CD4 specificities.

Unmatched junction bases numbered 4, after V lost 5 bases and J lost 3 bases. The CDR3 totals 14 residues. Germline V gene lookup returns CDR1 DFQATT and CDR2 SNEGSKA (reference sequence). The chain combines TRBV20-1 with TRBJ2-2; TRBD1 matches 9 bases. Sequencing was done on a sample of whole blood. The sequence was collected from an adult who was a healthcare worker with PCR-confirmed SARS-CoV-2 infection or an uninfected control (not recorded which). In nucleotides, the CDR3 is TGCAGTGCTGGGACAGGGTCCGACACCGGGGAGCTGTTTTTT. Its protein is CSAGTGSDTGELFF.